This section outlines one TCR beta chain sequence together with its context. Its antigen is not identified. The sample comes from a study of PD-1 blockade in mismatch repair-deficient tumors. Study at large: All were previously treated, progressing patients with approximately 11 mismatch repair-deficient cancer types.

Study-wide results and limits: After pembrolizumab, tumor-resident clones rose rapidly, then generally contracted before radiologic responses.

Profiled with immunoSEQ multiplex PCR; TCRdb holds only in-frame clones, not every one. The table includes some 48,000 clones, over 75% detected once. All patients were mismatch repair deficient, assessed by either PCR or immunohistochemistry. TCR sequencing covered three patients who responded to pembrolizumab. The CDR3 spans 14 residues. V lost 3 bases and J lost 5, with 16 bases in between. In germline, CDR1 is SQVTM, CDR2 ANQGSEA. This chain links TRBV29-1 with TRBJ2-5; D unclear. This TCR was recovered from an adult with mismatch repair-deficient cancer. The specimen comprised peripheral blood, sampled approximately 20 weeks after starting pembrolizumab. The CDR3 DNA reads as TGCAGCGTTGACCTACTTTTAGGGCCTGAGACCCAGTACTTC. Amino acid sequence: CSVDLLLGPETQYF.